The 18 T cell receptor beta chains listed next were all sequenced from one sample in a study of T cells expressing NK-cell markers. Following a re-call of the 5' RACE reads, TCRdb has one entry per CDR3 protein and lacks DNA. In total, the table holds about 460,000 distinct CDR3 sequences. The sample comprised blood T cells: a sorted CD56 or NKG2C T cell subset, CD4+ or CD8+ T cells, or bulk PBMC T cells (not recorded which). The receptors were gathered from a woman between 45 and 65 years old in good health.

V is TRBV20-1 and J is TRBJ2-3; TCRdb reports TRBD1, a call that lacks DNA to check it against. The CDR3 length is 17 residues. Germline V gene lookup returns CDR1 DFQATT and CDR2 SNEGSKA (reference sequence). The CDR3 loop reads CSARGYLQQGSTDTQYF.

The V gene is TRBV12-3 or TRBV12-4, the J gene TRBJ2-5; TCRdb designates TRBD2, a call that cannot be tested without DNA. CDR3 length equals 14 residues. This CDR3 reads CASKRGRIQETQYF.

The chain uses TRBV4-2 and TRBJ2-1; TCRdb's assignment of TRBD1 cannot be checked, as there is no DNA. CDR1 and CDR2 from the germline V gene are LGHNA and YNFKEQ. The CDR3 runs 18 residues. CDR3: CASSQDPIGRTGGNEQFF.

The chain uses TRBV15 and TRBJ2-1; TCRdb's D gene call, TRBD1, goes unchecked for lack of DNA. CDR3 length: 16 amino acids. Germline values: CDR1 LNHNV, CDR2 YYDKDF (reference sequence). The CDR3 loop is CATSRRGDTTYNEQFF.

The chain recombines TRBV29-1 with TRBJ2-5. CDR1 SQVTM and CDR2 ANQGSEA come from the germline V gene. The CDR3 is 12 amino acids. CDR3 in amino acids: CSVVGLIGTQYF.

The chain carries TRBV2 and TRBJ1-2. Germline V gives CDR1 SNHLY, CDR2 FYNNEI. CDR3 length: 12 residues. The CDR3 sequence is CASNSETYGYTF.

The genes are TRBV6-5 and TRBJ1-2. This CDR3 has 13 amino acids. Germline CDR1 is MNHEY and CDR2 is SVGAGI. The CDR3 loop reads CATGRIPRDGYTF.

This sequence joins TRBV15 and TRBJ2-1; no DNA is available, so the TRBD2 call from TCRdb remains unchecked. This CDR3 is built from 17 residues. Germline assignment: CDR1 LNHNV and CDR2 YYDKDF (reference sequence). The CDR3 here is CATSREPGVALYNEQFF.

The CDR3 protein is CASSQSPGLAGGPHKYEQYF. The V call is TRBV4-2, the J call TRBJ2-7; checking the TCRdb D call of TRBD2 is not possible without DNA. The CDR3 is 20 amino acids. Germline CDR1 is LGHNA and CDR2 is YNFKEQ.

Here the CDR3 reads CASSPTLAGASEQFF. The V gene is TRBV6-4, the J gene TRBJ2-1; TCRdb calls TRBD2, which cannot be checked without DNA. CDR1 is MRHNA, CDR2 SNTAGT, per germline. The CDR3 contains 15 residues.

The chain combines TRBV20-1 with TRBJ1-1; the TCRdb call, TRBD1, lacks DNA for checking. Germline loops: CDR1 DFQATT, CDR2 SNEGSKA (reference sequence). The CDR3 consists of 13 residues. CDR3: CSAQAQGASEAFF.

The chain couples TRBV3-1 to TRBJ1-6. The CDR3 has 14 residues. Germline V CDR1 and CDR2: LGHDT, YNNKEL (reference sequence). The CDR3 reads CASSQDPGGSPLHF.

J is TRBJ2-1 and V is TRBV6-1; TCRdb names TRBD2, which stays unverified in the absence of DNA. Per germline, CDR1 MNHNS and CDR2 SASEGT. The CDR3 is 13 amino acids. The CDR3 sequence: CASSPSGRELRFF.

The rearrangement joins TRBV20-1 to TRBJ2-4; the D gene TCRdb calls, TRBD1, cannot be checked with no DNA. Germline V lookup: CDR1 DFQATT, CDR2 SNEGSKA (reference sequence). This CDR3 is built from 14 residues. The CDR3 here is CSARTTGQKNIQYF.

This sequence joins TRBV20-1 and TRBJ1-2. CDR3 length equals 12 residues. Per germline, CDR1 DFQATT and CDR2 SNEGSKA (reference sequence). CDR3 protein: CSARAEPGGYTF.

The V gene is TRBV6-5, the J gene TRBJ2-3; as DNA is missing, the TRBD1 call by TCRdb cannot be tested. Germline CDR1 is MNHEY and CDR2 is SVGAGI. This CDR3 has 14 residues. CDR3 residues: CASSKLSHTDTQYF.

The V call is TRBV5-1, the J call TRBJ2-3. The CDR3 covers 15 residues. Germline V gene lookup returns CDR1 SGHRS and CDR2 YFSETQ. The CDR3 region is CASSLGLPPTDTQYF.

The chain links TRBV4-2 to TRBJ2-1; TCRdb names TRBD2, which stays unverified in the absence of DNA. The CDR3 runs to 17 residues. Germline V gene sequence: CDR1 LGHNA, CDR2 YNFKEQ. Here the CDR3 reads CASSQGTSGSSYNEQFF.